This T cell receptor (beta chain) was found in a study of sequential checkpoint blockade in melanoma. As for the study in general: Randomization was 1:1 between first-line nivolumab→ipilimumab and ipilimumab→nivolumab. Each arm's sequence ended with maintenance nivolumab.

The junction had 8 bases not matched to a gene; V was cut back by 6 bases and J by 6 bases. The CDR3 has 14 amino acids. CDR1 is SGHNT, CDR2 YYREEE, per germline (reference sequence). Treatment defined: randomized to nivolumab then ipilimumab (arm A) or the reverse (arm B). None of the patients previously received DNA-damaging chemotherapy. Live CD3+CD8+ CD19− CD56− cells were sorted from PBMCs. The protocol was immunoSEQ multiplex PCR, while the TCRdb copy is restricted to in-frame clones and leaves out a portion. The sample shows some 31,000 clones, 75% to 90% of them seen only once. This TCR came from a human donor with melanoma. The J gene is TRBJ2-4, the V gene TRBV5-4; 8 bases agree with TRBD2. The specimen comprised CD8+ T cells sorted from blood (inferred from file names), sampled from a patient given nivolumab and ipilimumab in sequence. The DNA of the CDR3 is TGTGCCAGCAACAAGCGGGAGATGGGAAACATTCAGTACTTC. Its protein is CASNKREMGNIQYF.